This TCR beta chain was profiled in a study of T cell changes during pregnancy in multiple sclerosis. The CDR3 is made up of 15 amino acids. The J segment lost 8 bases and the V segment lost 2 bases, leaving 12 bases of the junction unmatched. Germline V gives CDR1 SGHKS, CDR2 YYEKEE (reference sequence). Method: immunoSEQ multiplex PCR; TCRdb's copy keeps in-frame clones and lacks some. Here the sample spans more than 75,000 clones, roughly 93% being singletons. The chain couples TRBV5-5 to TRBJ1-2; 7 bases are a match to TRBD1. This sequence originates from a female donor with multiple sclerosis, enrolled in a pregnancy study. The material sequenced was peripheral blood, taken in the first trimester of pregnancy. CDR3 DNA sequence: TGTGCCAGCAGCTTCCGGGGCAGGGGGAGCTTCGGCTACACCTTC. Protein product: CASSFRGRGSFGYTF.